This T cell receptor (beta chain) comes out of a study of blood T cell repertoires in COVID-19. Looking at the study overall: For recovered donors of Cohort 3, there were two negative PCRs, clearance, or symptom resolution.

Participant ages covered roughly 18 to 89 years across around 25 US areas. Assignment of participants to cohorts was predicated upon participant-reported clinical history. In the original analysis: Cell counts per sample came from amplifying reference gene primers. The repertoire was sequenced with immunoSEQ multiplex PCR; TCRdb's copy has only in-frame clones and lacks some. The V and J calls and clone size were taken over from that table, and D and trimming were inferred from the DNA. The sample gives approximately 250,000 clones, 88% of which show up once; around 2% is in the top ten. This CDR3 has 15 residues. Trimming removed 2 bases from V and 4 bases from J; junction bases left unmatched: 6. Germline CDR1 MNHEY, CDR2 SMNVEV (reference sequence).

The rearrangement uses TRBV27 and TRBJ1-1, with 8 positions matching TRBD1. Material: PBMCs or T cells enriched from blood (not recorded which). This receptor was identified in a woman aged 55-75 years in a cohort exposed to, infected with or recovered from COVID-19 (not recorded which). The CDR3 loop reads CASSLAGQGRTEAFF. The DNA for the CDR3 is TGTGCCAGCAGTTTAGCCGGACAGGGACGCACTGAAGCTTTCTTT.